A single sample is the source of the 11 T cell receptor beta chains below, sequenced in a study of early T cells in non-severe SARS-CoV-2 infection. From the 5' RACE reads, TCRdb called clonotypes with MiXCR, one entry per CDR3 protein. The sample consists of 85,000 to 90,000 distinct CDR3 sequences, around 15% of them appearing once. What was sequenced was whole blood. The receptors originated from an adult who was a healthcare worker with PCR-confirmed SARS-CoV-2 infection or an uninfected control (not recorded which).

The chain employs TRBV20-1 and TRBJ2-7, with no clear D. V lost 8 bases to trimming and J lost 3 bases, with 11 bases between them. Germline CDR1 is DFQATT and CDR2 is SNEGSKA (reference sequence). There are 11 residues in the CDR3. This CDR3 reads CSTLTSYEQYF. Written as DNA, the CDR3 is TGCAGTACTCTAACAAGCTACGAGCAGTACTTC.

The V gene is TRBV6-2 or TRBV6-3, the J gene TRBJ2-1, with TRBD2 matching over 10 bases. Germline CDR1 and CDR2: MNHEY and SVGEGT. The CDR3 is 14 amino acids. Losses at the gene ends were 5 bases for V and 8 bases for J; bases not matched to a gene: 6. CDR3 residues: CASSRLAGAHEQFF. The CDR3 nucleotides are TGTGCCAGCAGTCGCCTAGCGGGAGCCCATGAGCAGTTCTTC.

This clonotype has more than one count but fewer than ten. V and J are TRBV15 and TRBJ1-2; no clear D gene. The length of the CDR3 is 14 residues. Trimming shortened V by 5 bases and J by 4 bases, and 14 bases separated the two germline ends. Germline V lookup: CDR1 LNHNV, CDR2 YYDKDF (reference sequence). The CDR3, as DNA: TGTGCCACCAGCTCCCCGCGAGACATCTATGGCTACACCTTC. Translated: CATSSPRDIYGYTF.

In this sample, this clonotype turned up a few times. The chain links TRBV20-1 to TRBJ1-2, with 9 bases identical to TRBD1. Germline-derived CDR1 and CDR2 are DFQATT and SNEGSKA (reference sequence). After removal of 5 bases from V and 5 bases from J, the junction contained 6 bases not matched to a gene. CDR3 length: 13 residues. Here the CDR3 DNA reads TGCAGTGCTCCCACAGGGGGCGCTTATGGCTACACCTTC. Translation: CSAPTGGAYGYTF.

Here the CDR3 reads CASSLVPSTGGKAFF. The DNA for the CDR3 is TGTGCCAGCAGCTTAGTCCCTTCGACAGGGGGTAAAGCTTTCTTT. The chain is built from TRBV7-9 and TRBJ1-1, with 9 nucleotides matching TRBD1. Trimming cost V 1 base and J 9 bases; bases outside gene matches: 9. The CDR3 has 15 residues. Germline loops: CDR1 SEHNR, CDR2 FQNEAQ (reference sequence).

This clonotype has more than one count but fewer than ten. The CDR3 sequence: CASSPRPREQYF. For the CDR3, the DNA is TGTGCCAGCAGCCCCCGGCCCAGGGAGCAGTACTTC. This chain joins TRBV7-9 and TRBJ2-7; the D is unclear. The CDR3 has 12 amino acids. CDR1 and CDR2 from the germline V gene are SEHNR and FQNEAQ (reference sequence). Trimming removed 5 bases from V and 7 bases from J, with 12 bases in between. Full variable domain (remainder filled in from reference TRBV7-9 and TRBJ2-7): DTGVSQNPRHKITKRGQNVTFRCDPISEHNRLYWYRQTLGQGPEFLTYFQNEAQLEKSRLLSDRFSAERPKGSFSTLEIQRTEQGDSAMYLCASSPRPREQYFGPGTRLTVT.

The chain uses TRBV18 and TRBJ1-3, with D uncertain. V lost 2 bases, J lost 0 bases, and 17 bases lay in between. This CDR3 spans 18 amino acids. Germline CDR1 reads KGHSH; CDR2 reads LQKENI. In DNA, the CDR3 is TGTGCCAGCTCACCATCTAACGATTTATGGAGCTCTGGAAACACCATATATTTT. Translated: CASSPSNDLWSSGNTIYF.

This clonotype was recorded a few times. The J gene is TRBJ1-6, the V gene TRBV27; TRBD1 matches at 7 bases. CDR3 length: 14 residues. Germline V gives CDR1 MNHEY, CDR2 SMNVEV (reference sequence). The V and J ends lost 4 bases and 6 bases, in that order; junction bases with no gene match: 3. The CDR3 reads CASSSGQVNSPLHF. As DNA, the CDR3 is TGTGCCAGCAGTTCCGGACAGGTTAATTCACCCCTCCACTTT.

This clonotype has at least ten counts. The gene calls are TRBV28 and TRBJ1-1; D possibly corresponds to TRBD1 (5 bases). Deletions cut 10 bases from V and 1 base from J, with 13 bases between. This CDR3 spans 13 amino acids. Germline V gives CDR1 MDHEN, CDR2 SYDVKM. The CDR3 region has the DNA TGTGCCACCACCTATGGGGGGAACACTGAAGCTTTCTTT. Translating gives CATTYGGNTEAFF.

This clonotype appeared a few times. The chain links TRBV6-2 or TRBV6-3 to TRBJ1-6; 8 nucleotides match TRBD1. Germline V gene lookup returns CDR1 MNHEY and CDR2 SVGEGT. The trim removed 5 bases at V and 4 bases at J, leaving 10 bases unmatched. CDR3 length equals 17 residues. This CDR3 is CASSRGQGSLYNSPLHF. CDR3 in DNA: TGTGCCAGCAGTCGTGGACAGGGAAGTCTGTATAATTCACCCCTCCACTTT.

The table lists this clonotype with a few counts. The CDR3 is CASSRNPYETSGRASNEQFF. Written as DNA, the CDR3 is TGTGCCAGCAGCCGAAACCCCTACGAGACTAGCGGGAGGGCAAGCAATGAGCAGTTCTTC. The chain employs TRBV6-2 or TRBV6-3 and TRBJ2-1, with 14 bases aligning to TRBD2. This CDR3 spans 20 amino acids. V gave up 6 bases and J gave up 6 bases; unmatched junction bases: 19. Per the germline V gene, CDR1 is MNHEY and CDR2 is SVGEGT.